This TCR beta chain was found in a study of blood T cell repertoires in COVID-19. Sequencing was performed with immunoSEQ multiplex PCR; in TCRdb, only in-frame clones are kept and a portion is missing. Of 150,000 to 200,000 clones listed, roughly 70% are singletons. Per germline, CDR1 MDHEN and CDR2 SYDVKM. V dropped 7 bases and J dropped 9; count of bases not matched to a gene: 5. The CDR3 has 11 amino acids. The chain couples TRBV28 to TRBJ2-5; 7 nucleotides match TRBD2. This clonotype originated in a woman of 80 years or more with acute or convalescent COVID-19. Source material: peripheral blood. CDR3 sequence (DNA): TGTGCCAGCACCACTCGGGGGGCCCAGTACTTC. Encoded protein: CASTTRGAQYF.